The 9 T cell receptor beta chains below all came from one sample that was sequenced in a study of CD8+ T cells in alopecia areata. Sequencing templates came from extracted RNA that was reverse transcribed into cDNA. Profiling relied on immunoSEQ multiplex PCR, and the TCRdb table lists in-frame clones only, not all of them. This sample has some 100,000 clones, with roughly two fifths found just once. Treatment of the sample: oral pan-JAK inhibitor, 5-10 mg twice daily. The sample in question was CD8+ T cells sorted from blood, obtained at week 24, from a patient treated with tofacitinib. The source of these receptors is a human donor with alopecia areata.

The V and J genes are TRBV29-1 and TRBJ1-2, with 8 bases aligning to TRBD1. Germline CDR1 and CDR2: SQVTM and ANQGSEA. This CDR3 has 13 residues. The V gene end was trimmed by 7 bases and the J gene end by 4 bases; junction bases not matched to a gene: 8. CDR3 residues: CSGSGGSSYGYTF. In DNA form, the CDR3 reads TGCAGCGGTTCAGGGGGCTCCAGCTATGGCTACACCTTC.

The chain has TRBV9 and TRBJ2-7; 9 bases line up with TRBD2. V lost 0 bases, J lost 2 bases, and 3 bases stayed unmatched. The germline gives CDR1 SGDLS, CDR2 YYNGEE. The CDR3 contains 15 residues. This chain's CDR3 is CASSVGSGGAYEQYF. The CDR3 nucleotides read TGTGCCAGCAGCGTAGGTAGCGGGGGAGCCTACGAGCAGTACTTC.

The chain's CDR3 is CASSQAEDYEQYF. Written as DNA, the CDR3 is TGTGCCAGCAGCCAAGCGGAGGACTACGAGCAGTACTTC. The chain joins TRBV4-2 to TRBJ2-7, with D tentatively TRBD2 (5 bases). V lost 1 base, J lost 3 bases, and 7 bases lay in between. Germline CDR1 is LGHNA and CDR2 is YNFKEQ. The CDR3 extends over 13 amino acids.

This rearrangement joins TRBV7-6 to TRBJ2-6, with a tentative D call TRBD1 (5 bases). The V gene lost 5 bases and the J gene lost 0 bases, with 14 bases spanning the gap. The germline V gene encodes CDR1 SGHVS and CDR2 FNYEAQ. The CDR3 has 17 residues. The CDR3 DNA is TGTGCCAGCAGCCCCGATTCAGGGTACTCTGGGGCCAACGTCCTGACTTTC. Its protein is CASSPDSGYSGANVLTF. The full variable domain, its missing parts supplied by reference TRBV7-6 and TRBJ2-6, is GAGVSQSPRYKVTKRGQDVALRCDPISGHVSLYWYRQALGQGPEFLTYFNYEAQQDKSGLPNDRFSAERPEGSISTLTIQRTEQRDSAMYRCASSPDSGYSGANVLTFGAGSRLTVL.

This clone was observed a handful of times. The chain uses TRBV9 and TRBJ2-7; 11 nucleotides agree with TRBD2. V lost 3 bases and J lost 1; bases outside the gene matches: 3. Germline V lookup: CDR1 SGDLS, CDR2 YYNGEE. The length of the CDR3 is 15 residues. This CDR3 is CASSEGLAVSYEQYF. The CDR3 DNA follows: TGTGCCAGCAGCGAGGGACTAGCGGTTTCCTACGAGCAGTACTTC.

This sequence joins TRBV29-1 and TRBJ2-5; D possibly corresponds to TRBD2 (6 bases). The J call is in doubt because the DNA end fits TRBJ2-7 better. Germline V gene sequence: CDR1 SQVTM, CDR2 ANQGSEA. This CDR3 region has 15 residues. The CDR3 DNA is TGCAGCGTTGCTGGTCGGGAAGGAGGGGTCCGCGAGCAGTACTTC. Amino acid sequence: CSVAGREGGVREQYF.

V usage is TRBV5-4 and J usage is TRBJ1-6; no clear D gene. Trimming pared 3 bases from V and 0 bases from J, leaving 13 bases between. Per the germline V gene, CDR1 is SGHNT and CDR2 is YYREEE (reference sequence). This CDR3 is built from 17 residues. For the CDR3, the DNA is TGTGCCAGCAGCTCGACCCCGGGTGGCTCCTATAATTCACCCCTCCACTTT. It specifies CASSSTPGGSYNSPLHF.

This clone has only a few counts. This chain uses TRBV5-1 with TRBJ2-5; 8 bases match TRBD2. The trim removed 4 bases at V and 5 bases at J, leaving 7 bases unmatched. Germline V gene data show CDR1 as SGHRS and CDR2 as YFSETQ. The CDR3 runs to 14 residues. The CDR3 spells CASSQGLDAETQYF. The CDR3 DNA is TGCGCCAGCAGCCAGGGACTAGATGCGGAGACCCAGTACTTC.

The chain has TRBV25-1 and TRBJ2-1; D call uncertain. Germline V gives CDR1 MGHDK, CDR2 SYGVNS. V lost 1 base and J lost 1, with 8 bases in between. There are 15 residues in the CDR3. CDR3 coding DNA: TGTGCCAGCAGTGAATTGGTCCGTTCCTACAATGAGCAGTTCTTC. This codes for CASSELVRSYNEQFF.